These T cell receptor beta chains were read from a single sample in a study of cytomegalovirus exposure and HLA in healthy donors. Generated by immunoSEQ multiplex PCR, the TCRdb table keeps only in-frame clones and is missing some. The data show 200,000 or so clones, 82% seen once. The sample taken for sequencing was PBMCs. These receptors were collected from a boy younger than 10 in good health and CMV-seronegative. The CDR3 runs from the conserved cysteine through the conserved F or W. D genes are given only for firm matches. Not all rows give a size; the values are once, few, many and, for expanded clones, a class.

CDR3	DNA	V	J	size	D
CASSEAGRDGRAFF	TGTGCCAGCAGTGAAGCGGGCAGGGATGGTCGGGCTTTCTTT	TRBV6-1	TRBJ1-1	.	.
CSVVGDYYGYTF	TGCAGCGTTGTAGGGGACTACTATGGCTACACCTTC	TRBV29-1	TRBJ1-2	few	.
CASSPQGATGEQYF	TGTGCCAGCAGTCCACAGGGGGCGACGGGTGAGCAGTACTTC	TRBV6-5	TRBJ2-7	.	TRBD1
CASSVGGAPETQYF	TGTGCCAGCAGCGTGGGAGGGGCTCCGGAGACCCAGTACTTC	TRBV9	TRBJ2-5	.	TRBD2
CASSLSRGGHEQYF	TGTGCCAGCAGTTTATCCCGGGGGGGACACGAGCAGTACTTC	TRBV27	TRBJ2-7	.	TRBD2
CASSLASDNEQFF	TGTGCCAGCAGCTTAGCATCAGACAATGAGCAGTTCTTC	TRBV7-2	TRBJ2-1	.	.
CASSQSPLAGGPTGELFF	TGCGCCAGCAGCCAGTCCCCTCTAGCGGGGGGGCCCACCGGGGAGCTGTTTTTT	TRBV4-3	TRBJ2-2	.	TRBD2
CASSLQGGLDTQYF	TGCGCCAGCAGCTTACAGGGGGGTCTGGATACGCAGTATTTT	TRBV5-1	TRBJ2-3	.	TRBD1
CASSRTSGGQETQYF	TGTGCCAGCAGCAGGACTAGCGGGGGCCAAGAGACCCAGTACTTC	TRBV7-3	TRBJ2-5	.	TRBD2
CASRKRLADSYEQYF	TGTGCCAGCAGAAAAAGACTAGCGGACTCCTACGAGCAGTACTTC	TRBV27	TRBJ2-7	.	TRBD2
CASSIEDGRATGELFF	TGTGCCAGTAGTATAGAGGATGGCAGGGCAACCGGGGAGCTGTTTTTT	TRBV19	TRBJ2-2	.	.
CASRVRDSGSPLHF	TGTGCCAGCAGGGTCCGGGACTCAGGTTCACCCCTCCACTTT	TRBV6-5	TRBJ1-6	.	.
CASSEGSYTGELFF	TGTGCCAGCAGCGAGGGGTCGTACACCGGGGAGCTGTTTTTT	TRBV9	TRBJ2-2	.	.
CASSKVRGWSEAFF	TGTGCCAGCAGCAAAGTCCGAGGGTGGAGTGAAGCTTTCTTT	TRBV21-1	TRBJ1-1	.	.
CASSEQPGLAGGEDTQYF	TGTGCCAGCAGCGAACAACCGGGACTAGCGGGGGGTGAAGATACGCAGTATTTT	TRBV11-1	TRBJ2-3	.	TRBD2
CASSVEARDEKLFF	TGTGCCAGCAGCGTAGAGGCCAGGGATGAAAAACTGTTTTTT	TRBV9	TRBJ1-4	.	.
CASSEGAEPGWNTEAFF	TGTGCCAGCAGTGAAGGAGCGGAACCGGGGTGGAACACTGAAGCTTTCTTT	TRBV6-1	TRBJ1-1	.	.
CASSTGQLGVNTEAFF	TGCGCCAGCAGTACAGGACAGCTGGGAGTGAACACTGAAGCTTTCTTT	TRBV4-1	TRBJ1-1	.	.
CASRAPTRVTSITGELFF	TGTGCCAGCAGAGCCCCCACCCGGGTCACCTCGATCACCGGGGAGCTGTTTTTT	TRBV2	TRBJ2-2	.	.
CASSQGQGVPLSWYEQYF	TGTGCCAGCAGCCAGGGACAGGGGGTTCCCCTTTCATGGTACGAGCAGTACTTC	TRBV5-6	TRBJ2-7	.	TRBD1
CASSSLGGPHEQYF	TGTGCCAGCAGTAGTCTGGGGGGGCCCCACGAGCAGTACTTC	TRBV6-5	TRBJ2-7	few	.
CASMGAQVYGYTF	TGTGCCAGCATGGGGGCGCAGGTCTATGGCTACACCTTC	TRBV6-1	TRBJ1-2	.	.
CASSEQGGDGYTF	TGTGCCAGCTCAGAACAGGGGGGAGATGGCTACACCTTC	TRBV18	TRBJ1-2	.	TRBD1
CASSFVGPSYNEQFF	TGTGCCAGCAGTTTTGTGGGCCCCTCCTACAATGAGCAGTTCTTC	TRBV28	TRBJ2-1	.	.
CASNHPGGAEREFF	TGTGCCAGCAACCACCCCGGGGGGGCGGAAAGGGAGTTCTTC	TRBV5-6	TRBJ2-1	once	TRBD2
CASSLFWGPKNTSQETQYF	TGTGCCAGCAGCTTGTTTTGGGGCCCCAAAAACACGTCCCAGGAGACCCAGTACTTC	TRBV5-6	TRBJ2-5	once	.
CASSASPQESGYTF	TGTGCCAGCAGTGCAAGCCCCCAGGAAAGTGGCTACACCTTC	TRBV6-1	TRBJ1-2	few	.
CASSLSGGANEQFF	TGCGCCAGCAGCCTTAGCGGGGGGGCCAATGAGCAGTTCTTC	TRBV5-1	TRBJ2-1	.	TRBD2
CASSLAGTGSKGYTF	TGTGCCAGCAGCTTAGCCGGGACAGGCTCGAAAGGCTACACCTTC	TRBV7-2	TRBJ1-2	.	TRBD1
CASRDRVEKLFF	TGTGCCAGCAGGGACAGGGTTGAAAAACTGTTTTTT	TRBV6-5	TRBJ1-4	.	TRBD1
CASSEYGGTGTAYGYTF	TGTGCCAGCAGTGAATATGGGGGGACCGGGACAGCATATGGCTACACCTTC	TRBV6-1	TRBJ1-2	once	TRBD1
CASSLGGSNQPQHF	TGTGCCAGCAGCTTGGGGGGGAGCAATCAGCCCCAGCATTTT	TRBV4-2	TRBJ1-5	.	.
CASSPRERGEAFF	TGTGCCAGCTCACCTAGAGAGCGGGGTGAAGCTTTCTTT	TRBV18	TRBJ1-1	.	.
CASSFRDRVWEQYF	TGTGCCAGCAGCTTCCGGGACAGGGTGTGGGAGCAGTACTTC	TRBV5-6	TRBJ2-7	.	TRBD1
CASSVGTASYEQYF	TGTGCCAGCAGCGTCGGGACAGCTTCCTACGAGCAGTACTTC	TRBV7-9	TRBJ2-7	.	TRBD1
CASSLQGRGPGYGYTF	TGTGCCAGCAGCTTACAAGGGCGGGGGCCCGGCTATGGCTACACCTTC	TRBV7-2	TRBJ1-2	.	.
CASSVGGGGEQYF	TGTGCCAGCAGCGTAGGGGGCGGCGGGGAGCAGTACTTC	TRBV9	TRBJ2-5	.	.
CASSIAGGPPTDTQYF	TGTGCCAGTAGTATTGCAGGGGGCCCCCCCACAGATACGCAGTATTTT	TRBV19	TRBJ2-3	.	TRBD1
CASSVGRLFYEQYF	TGTGCCAGCAGTGTGGGTCGACTTTTCTACGAGCAGTACTTC	TRBV28	TRBJ2-7	.	.
CATVDRASNQPQHF	TGTGCCACCGTGGACAGGGCGAGCAATCAGCCCCAGCATTTT	TRBV6-6	TRBJ1-5	.	TRBD1
CASSFGTGPFASGNTIYF	TGTGCCAGCAGCTTTGGGACAGGCCCTTTTGCGTCTGGAAACACCATATATTTT	TRBV5-4	TRBJ1-3	few	TRBD1
CASSLAGASYNEQFF	TGTGCCAGCAGTTTGGCGGGGGCCTCCTACAATGAGCAGTTCTTC	TRBV27	TRBJ2-1	.	.
CASKQEGSNQPQHF	TGTGCCAGTAAACAGGAGGGTAGCAATCAGCCCCAGCATTTT	TRBV19	TRBJ1-5	.	.
CAISGSRGNTEAFF	TGTGCCATCAGTGGTAGCAGGGGAAACACTGAAGCTTTCTTT	TRBV10-3	TRBJ1-1	.	.
CASRGRALTEAFF	TGTGCCAGCAGGGGGAGGGCGCTCACTGAAGCTTTCTTT	TRBV7-2	TRBJ1-1	.	.
CASSLASGGLQETQYF	TGTGCCAGCAGCTTGGCAAGCGGGGGTCTCCAAGAGACCCAGTACTTC	TRBV5-6	TRBJ2-5	.	TRBD2
CASSSHSYEQYF	TGTGCCAGCAGTAGCCACTCCTACGAGCAGTACTTC	TRBV6-1	TRBJ2-7	.	.